The next 23 T cell receptor beta chains were all read from a single sample in a study of control samples from healthy donors and cancer patients. Assay: immunoSEQ multiplex PCR; the TCRdb copy retains only in-frame clones and omits some. The table lists under 200,000 clones, roughly 89% of them singletons. Sequenced input: blood. Source of these receptors: a woman aged 25 to 39 in good health.

The V and J genes are TRBV10-3 and TRBJ2-3, with 8 bases aligning to TRBD2. CDR1 and CDR2 (germline): ENHRY, SYGVKD. Trimming at V came to 10 bases and at J to 1 base, leaving 4 bases not matched to a gene. The length of the CDR3 is 13 residues. The CDR3 region is CATELAGTDTQYF. CDR3 DNA sequence: TGTGCCACAGAACTAGCGGGCACAGATACGCAGTATTTT.

The chain links TRBV12-5 to TRBJ2-1; D gene uncertain. Germline V CDR1 and CDR2: LGHNT, FRNRAP. V was trimmed by 0 bases and J by 2 bases, leaving 11 bases between them. The CDR3 is 16 residues long. The CDR3 DNA sequence: TGTGCTAGTGGTTTGGTATCGGCAGGACCCTACAATGAGCAGTTCTTC. Amino acids: CASGLVSAGPYNEQFF.

This clone has a handful of counts. J is TRBJ2-2 and V is TRBV18, with 11 nucleotides matching TRBD1. CDR3 length: 17 amino acids. The J segment lost 4 bases and the V segment lost 6 bases, leaving 10 bases of the junction unmatched. CDR1 and CDR2 from the germline V gene are KGHSH and LQKENI. The CDR3: CASSSRPGTGGTGELFF. In nucleotides, the CDR3 is TGTGCCAGCTCTTCCCGCCCCGGGACAGGGGGCACCGGGGAGCTGTTTTTT.

V is TRBV18 and J is TRBJ1-5; TRBD1 matches at 8 bases. CDR1 is KGHSH and CDR2 is LQKENI in the germline V gene. The V and J ends lost 2 bases and 5 bases, in that order; junction bases with no gene match: 5. The CDR3 has 15 residues. CDR3 loop: CASSPDGQGHQPQHF. Written as DNA, the CDR3 is TGTGCCAGCTCACCAGACGGACAGGGTCATCAGCCCCAGCATTTT.

The count of this clone is one. This chain connects TRBV27 to TRBJ2-7, with 9 bases identical to TRBD2. With 11 bases clipped from V and 2 bases from J, the junction kept 7 bases outside the gene matches. The CDR3 totals 13 residues. The germline V gene encodes CDR1 MNHEY and CDR2 SMNVEV (reference sequence). CDR3 region: CAASSGMTYEQYF. DNA for the CDR3: TGTGCCGCGTCTAGCGGGATGACCTACGAGCAGTACTTC.

This chain uses TRBV24-1 with TRBJ2-1, with D unclear. The V and J ends lost 1 base and 5 bases respectively, with 5 bases between them. CDR1 and CDR2 from the germline V gene are KGHDR and SFDVKD. This CDR3 contains 13 residues. The chain's CDR3 is CATSDFRDNEQFF. Here the CDR3 DNA reads TGTGCCACCAGTGATTTTAGGGACAATGAGCAGTTCTTC.

The chain recombines TRBV7-2 with TRBJ1-5; possible D gene TRBD1, 5 bases. The V end was cut by 1 base, the J end by 5 bases, with 9 bases between. CDR1 is SGHTA and CDR2 is FQGNSA in the germline V gene. The CDR3 has 14 amino acids. The CDR3 DNA reads TGTGCCAGCAGCTTAGGGGGACCTGATCAGCCCCAGCATTTT. Its translation: CASSLGGPDQPQHF. The variable domain in full, with the rest retrieved from reference TRBV7-2 and TRBJ1-5, is GAGVSQSPSNKVTEKGKDVELRCDPISGHTALYWYRQSLGQGLEFLIYFQGNSAPDKSGLPSDRFSAERTGGSVSTLTIQRTQQEDSAVYLCASSLGGPDQPQHFGDGTRLSIL.

The CDR3: CASSGQGDIQYF. The CDR3 DNA is TGTGCCAGCAGCGGACAGGGAGACATTCAGTACTTC. The rearrangement links TRBV7-9 to TRBJ2-4, with 8 bases identical to TRBD1. Germline lookup yields CDR1 SEHNR and CDR2 FQNEAQ (reference sequence). The CDR3 length is 12 residues. The V segment lost 5 bases and the J segment 8 bases; nucleotides outside the gene matches: 2.

Only a few counts were recorded for this clone. The chain is built from TRBV6-4 and TRBJ2-3; no reliable D call. The CDR3 runs 13 residues. Looked up from germline, CDR1 is MRHNA and CDR2 is SNTAGT. V dropped 5 bases and J dropped 0 bases, with 6 bases sitting between them. The CDR3 protein is CASSMDSTDTQYF. The CDR3 nucleotides read TGTGCCAGCAGTATGGACAGCACAGATACGCAGTATTTT.

The CDR3 region is CASSQVGGGTYNEQFF. The DNA of the CDR3 is TGCGCCAGCAGCCAAGTAGGAGGGGGAACCTACAATGAGCAGTTCTTC. The chain combines TRBV4-3 with TRBJ2-1; perhaps D is TRBD1 or TRBD2 (6 bases each). Germline V gene data show CDR1 as LGHNA and CDR2 as YSLEER. Between the trimmed V and J ends, which lost 1 base and 2 bases, there was a span of 12 bases. The CDR3 is 16 residues long.

The rearrangement uses TRBV28 and TRBJ1-1; 9 nucleotides agree with TRBD1. There are 16 residues in the CDR3. Germline lookup yields CDR1 MDHEN and CDR2 SYDVKM. V dropped 5 bases and J dropped 6; count of bases not matched to a gene: 13. The DNA for the CDR3 is TGTGCCAGCAGTCCGTCCCGGGACAGGGTTGGGGCTGAAGCTTTCTTT. It specifies CASSPSRDRVGAEAFF.

This clone appeared a single time. The gene calls are TRBV11-1 and TRBJ2-1; TRBD1 matches at 7 bases. The CDR3 extends over 15 amino acids. In germline, CDR1 is SGHAT, CDR2 FQDESV (reference sequence). V lost 10 bases, J lost 0 bases, and 9 bases stayed unmatched. The CDR3 sequence: CAISPGQSSYNEQFF. The CDR3 DNA reads TGTGCCATATCCCCGGGACAGAGCTCCTACAATGAGCAGTTCTTC.

This clone turned up a few times. CDR3 sequence: CASSDRVGDGYTF. For the CDR3, the DNA is TGTGCCAGCAGTGACAGGGTAGGGGATGGCTACACCTTC. V and J are TRBV6-4 and TRBJ1-2; D is possibly TRBD1 (5 bases). The V gene lost 2 bases and the J gene lost 6 bases, with 10 bases spanning the gap. From germline, CDR1 is MRHNA and CDR2 SNTAGT. This CDR3 has 13 residues.

V and J are TRBV29-1 and TRBJ1-3; 9 bases fit TRBD1. Germline V gene lookup returns CDR1 SQVTM and CDR2 ANQGSEA. The CDR3 covers 13 residues. V was pared by 4 bases and J by 2 bases, with 0 bases of the junction left unmatched. The DNA for the CDR3 is TGCAGCGTTGGGGACAGGGCTGGAAACACCATATATTTT. It codes for CSVGDRAGNTIYF. The complete variable domain, with remaining parts taken from reference TRBV29-1 and TRBJ1-3, reads SAVISQKPSRDICQRGTSLTIQCQVDSQVTMMFWYRQQPGQSLTLIATANQGSEATYESGFVIDKFPISRPNLTFSTLTVSNMSPEDSSIYLCSVGDRAGNTIYFGEGSWLTVV.

The chain uses TRBV4-3 and TRBJ1-2, with TRBD1 identical over 7 bases. Germline lookup yields CDR1 LGHNA and CDR2 YSLEER. The CDR3 is made up of 13 amino acids. The J segment lost 5 bases and the V segment lost 5 bases, leaving 5 bases of the junction unmatched. The CDR3 nucleotides are TGCGCCAGCAGCTCCCAGGGGGGGTATGGCTACACCTTC. This gives the protein CASSSQGGYGYTF.

This chain joins TRBV15 and TRBJ2-5; maybe TRBD1 (6 bases). The V end lost 3 bases, the J end lost 5 bases, and 10 bases lay between the germline ends. This CDR3 has 13 residues. CDR1 is LNHNV and CDR2 is YYDKDF in the germline V gene (reference sequence). The CDR3 spells CATSRRQAETQYF. The CDR3 nucleotides read TGTGCCACCAGCAGGCGACAGGCGGAGACCCAGTACTTC.

The chain has TRBV7-9 and TRBJ1-3; maybe TRBD1 (6 bases). The CDR3 spans 14 residues. CDR1 and CDR2 (germline): SEHNR, FQNEAQ (reference sequence). The V and J ends lost 4 bases and 1 base respectively, with 8 bases between them. CDR3 in DNA: TGTGCCAGCAGCTCCACAGGGTCTGGAAACACCATATATTTT. It encodes CASSSTGSGNTIYF.

The V and J genes are TRBV4-2 and TRBJ2-1; 11 bases agree with TRBD2. The germline V gene encodes CDR1 LGHNA and CDR2 YNFKEQ. Germline trimming cut 5 bases from V and 4 bases from J; bases unmatched to any gene: 4. CDR3 length: 15 residues. The CDR3 protein is CASSTGTSGYNEQFF. For the CDR3, the DNA is TGTGCCAGCAGCACCGGGACTAGCGGATACAATGAGCAGTTCTTC.

The rearrangement uses TRBV10-3 and TRBJ2-7; tentative D call: TRBD2 (6 bases). Per germline, CDR1 ENHRY and CDR2 SYGVKD. V gave up 6 bases and J gave up 6 bases, with 15 bases separating them. The CDR3 has 13 residues. CDR3 DNA sequence: TGTGCCATCAGCGAGCCCCGGAGGGTCGAGCAGTACTTC. It codes for CAISEPRRVEQYF.

This rearrangement joins TRBV7-2 to TRBJ1-1; TRBD1 matches at 7 bases. Trimming took 3 bases from V and 1 from J; bases not matched to a gene: 2. The length of the CDR3 is 14 residues. Germline CDR1 SGHTA, CDR2 FQGNSA. CDR3 sequence (DNA): TGTGCCAGCAGCTTCCGGGACAGGAACACTGAAGCTTTCTTT. Its protein is CASSFRDRNTEAFF. Full variable domain (outside the CDR3, taken from reference TRBV7-2 and TRBJ1-1): GAGVSQSPSNKVTEKGKDVELRCDPISGHTALYWYRQSLGQGLEFLIYFQGNSAPDKSGLPSDRFSAERTGGSVSTLTIQRTQQEDSAVYLCASSFRDRNTEAFFGQGTRLTVV.

The chain carries TRBV7-3 and TRBJ2-5, with TRBD2 identical over 8 bases. The CDR3 has 17 residues. The germline V gene has CDR1 SGHTA and CDR2 FQGTGA. V shed 0 bases, J shed 1 base, and the junction held 7 bases outside the gene matches. The CDR3: CASSLTGEAGGQETQYF. The CDR3 nucleotides read TGTGCCAGCAGCTTAACGGGTGAGGCGGGAGGCCAAGAGACCCAGTACTTC.

The chain employs TRBV28 and TRBJ2-1, with D unresolved. The CDR3 covers 14 residues. V lost 5 bases and J lost 4, with 12 bases in between. The germline CDR1 and CDR2 sequences are MDHEN and SYDVKM. This chain's CDR3 is CASSPPFSYNEQFF. DNA for the CDR3: TGTGCCAGCAGTCCCCCTTTTTCTTACAATGAGCAGTTCTTC.

CDR3 protein: CASSQKGAGELFF. The CDR3 region has the DNA TGTGCCAGCAGCCAAAAGGGGGCCGGGGAGCTGTTTTTT. The chain links TRBV3-1 (or the pseudogene TRBV3-2) to TRBJ2-2, with D possibly matching TRBD1 (6 bases). V was clipped by 2 bases and J by 6 bases, with 7 bases between them. This CDR3 has 13 amino acids. The germline gives CDR1 LGHDT, CDR2 YNNKEL (reference sequence).